The 25 T cell receptor beta chains reported below all come from one sample, sequenced in a study of CD4+ T cells in melanoma. The table came from immunoSEQ multiplex PCR; TCRdb's copy has only in-frame clones and leaves some out. The sample holds about 140,000 clones, approximately 91% seen once. The receptors come from a human donor with melanoma.

This chain connects TRBV6-1 to TRBJ1-4, with D possibly TRBD1 on 5 matching bases. V was pared by 6 bases and J by 7 bases, with 9 bases between. The CDR3 totals 12 residues. CDR1 and CDR2 (germline): MNHNS, SASEGT. CDR3 nucleotides: TGTGCCAGCAGGACAGATGGTGAAAAACTGTTTTTT. Amino acid sequence: CASRTDGEKLFF.

The rearrangement joins TRBV7-8 to TRBJ2-7; D might be TRBD2 (5 bases). CDR1 and CDR2 (germline): SGHVS, FQNEAQ. CDR3 length equals 14 residues. Trimming removed 1 base at V and 5 bases at J, with 12 bases between. CDR3 bases: TGTGCCAGCAGCTTAGGATCTCGGGGAGACGAGCAGTACTTC. It codes for CASSLGSRGDEQYF.

The chain links TRBV10-3 to TRBJ2-5; D is perhaps TRBD1 or TRBD2 (5 bases each). Trimming removed 6 bases from V and 7 bases from J, with 12 bases in between. The CDR3 length is 12 residues. From germline, CDR1 is ENHRY and CDR2 SYGVKD. The CDR3 region is CAIRRLGGTQYF. The CDR3 nucleotides read TGTGCCATCAGGAGACTTGGGGGGACCCAGTACTTC.

In its sample, this clone was seen once. The CDR3 loop reads CASSVTSGGPTGKQFF. The DNA of the CDR3 is TGTGCCAGCAGCGTAACCAGCGGGGGTCCCACCGGCAAGCAGTTCTTC. The rearrangement uses TRBV9 and TRBJ2-1, with 8 bases matching TRBD2. V lost 1 base, J lost 11 bases, and 14 bases stayed unmatched. Germline CDR1 reads SGDLS; CDR2 reads YYNGEE. This CDR3 is built from 16 residues.

V gene TRBV13 combines with J gene TRBJ2-1; D is possibly TRBD1 (5 bases). CDR1 and CDR2 (germline): PRHDT, FYEKMQ (reference sequence). This CDR3 is built from 15 residues. Trimming removed 1 base from V and 5 bases from J, with 12 bases in between. The CDR3 here is CASSLDLGADNEQFF. CDR3 in DNA: TGTGCCAGCAGCTTAGATCTAGGGGCCGACAATGAGCAGTTCTTC.

The chain combines TRBV6-5 with TRBJ1-2; D remains ambiguous. The germline V gene encodes CDR1 MNHEY and CDR2 SVGAGI. V lost 4 bases, J lost 1 base, and 7 bases lay in between. This CDR3 is built from 13 residues. CDR3 coding DNA: TGTGCCAGCAGTTCAGGCCTTAACTATGGCTACACCTTC. Translation gives CASSSGLNYGYTF.

The chain employs TRBV2 and TRBJ1-3; D unresolved. The CDR3 spans 14 residues. The ends were cut back, 7 bases at V and 3 bases at J, with 13 bases in the middle. Germline values: CDR1 SNHLY, CDR2 FYNNEI. DNA for the CDR3: TGTGCCAGCACCCAAAGCCGGTATGGAAACACCATATATTTT. As protein: CASTQSRYGNTIYF. Supplemented by reference TRBV2 and TRBJ1-3, the full variable domain reads EPEVTQTPSHQVTQMGQEVILRCVPISNHLYFYWYRQILGQKVEFLVSFYNNEISEKSEIFDDQFSVERPDGSNFTLKIRSTKLEDSAMYFCASTQSRYGNTIYFGEGSWLTVV.

This chain connects TRBV7-9 to TRBJ2-3, with D uncertain. CDR3 size: 12 residues. The germline V gene encodes CDR1 SEHNR and CDR2 FQNEAQ (reference sequence). Deletions cut 2 bases from V and 6 bases from J, with 6 bases between. The chain's CDR3 is CASSLKRDTQYF. The CDR3 DNA is TGTGCCAGCAGCTTAAAAAGGGATACGCAGTATTTT.

This chain connects TRBV4-2 to TRBJ1-3; no clear D. The length of the CDR3 is 18 residues. The V gene lost 0 bases and the J gene lost 0 bases, with 15 bases spanning the gap. CDR1 and CDR2 (germline): LGHNA, YNFKEQ. The CDR3 coding sequence is TGTGCCAGCAGCCAAGATACCCCCCGCGGAAGCTCTGGAAACACCATATATTTT. This gives the protein CASSQDTPRGSSGNTIYF.

The chain combines TRBV20-1 with TRBJ1-2; D gene uncertain. The germline V and J ends were trimmed by 6 bases and 8 bases, with 13 bases remaining between them. Germline lookup yields CDR1 DFQATT and CDR2 SNEGSKA (reference sequence). The CDR3 runs to 11 residues. The CDR3 spells CSALDGVGYTF. CDR3 DNA sequence: TGCAGTGCGCTCGACGGGGTCGGCTACACCTTC.

This sequence joins TRBV5-5 and TRBJ1-1, with D possibly matching TRBD1 (5 bases). Between the trimmed V and J ends, which lost 0 bases and 3 bases, there was a span of 6 bases. This CDR3 spans 13 amino acids. The germline V gene encodes CDR1 SGHKS and CDR2 YYEKEE (reference sequence). CDR3 sequence: CASSLARDTEAFF. For the CDR3, the DNA is TGTGCCAGCAGCTTGGCCAGGGACACTGAAGCTTTCTTT. Using reference TRBV5-5 and TRBJ1-1 for the parts outside the CDR3, the full variable domain is DAGVTQSPTHLIKTRGQQVTLRCSPISGHKSVSWYQQVLGQGPQFIFQYYEKEERGRGNFPDRFSARQFPNYSSELNVNALLLGDSALYLCASSLARDTEAFFGQGTRLTVV.

The chain employs TRBV5-4 and TRBJ1-1; D is possibly TRBD1 (5 bases). Trimming stripped 2 bases from V and 5 bases from J, with 10 bases between. This CDR3 is 13 amino acids long. Germline CDR1 SGHNT, CDR2 YYREEE (reference sequence). The CDR3 sequence is CASSFGAWTEAFF. The DNA for the CDR3 is TGTGCCAGCAGCTTCGGGGCGTGGACTGAAGCTTTCTTT.

This chain joins TRBV5-6 and TRBJ2-2; the D is unclear. V lost 4 bases to trimming and J lost 5 bases, with 12 bases between them. The CDR3 has 14 residues. Germline V gene sequence: CDR1 SGHDT, CDR2 YYEEEE. CDR3 in amino acids: CASSSAWRTGELFF. For the CDR3, the DNA is TGTGCCAGCAGCAGTGCCTGGCGGACCGGGGAGCTGTTTTTT.

The CDR3 nucleotides are TGTGCCTGGAATCGATTTATGAACACCGGGGAGCTGTTTTTT. Its protein is CAWNRFMNTGELFF. The rearrangement joins TRBV30 to TRBJ2-2, with unresolved D. The CDR3 has 14 amino acids. With 4 bases removed from V and 1 base from J, the gap between germline ends came to 10 bases. Germline values: CDR1 GTSNPN, CDR2 SVGIG (reference sequence).

In its sample, this clone was seen once. The chain joins TRBV5-8 to TRBJ2-3; D call uncertain. The V gene's germline CDR1 is SGHTS and CDR2 YDEGEE. The CDR3 loop spans 15 amino acids. V shed 0 bases and J shed 8 bases, with 16 bases lying between them. CDR3 region: CASSLDLGGIGTQYF. For the CDR3, the DNA is TGTGCCAGCAGCTTGGATCTGGGCGGCATAGGTACGCAGTATTTT.

The gene calls are TRBV5-6 and TRBJ1-1; D is unclear. The V gene's germline CDR1 is SGHDT and CDR2 YYEEEE. Trimming cost V 1 base and J 4 bases, with 14 bases left between them. The CDR3 covers 15 residues. DNA for the CDR3: TGTGCCAGCAGCTTGTTTGGCAGTTTGAGCACTGAAGCTTTCTTT. Protein: CASSLFGSLSTEAFF.

Regarding this clone: One junction end does not reproduce the germline sequence, and a read error may be involved. The sample has other DNA sequences that encode this CDR3 too. V is TRBV6-6 and J is TRBJ1-2; D unresolved. Germline CDR1 is MNHNY and CDR2 is SVGAGI (reference sequence). The CDR3 consists of 12 residues. In DNA, the CDR3 is TGCGCCAGCAGCCAGACCTTAGGGGGCTACACCTTC. Translation gives CASSQTLGGYTF.

The rearrangement uses TRBV6-1 and TRBJ1-2, with a weak D call TRBD1 (5 bases). The CDR3 is 13 amino acids. From germline, CDR1 is MNHNS and CDR2 SASEGT. Trimming stripped 1 base from V and 10 bases from J, with 13 bases between. The CDR3: CASSEVGGLSYTF. The CDR3 DNA sequence: TGTGCCAGCAGTGAAGTGGGGGGTCTCTCCTACACCTTC.

The chain is built from TRBV7-9 and TRBJ1-5; TRBD1 matches 9 bases. Germline lookup yields CDR1 SEHNR and CDR2 FQNEAQ (reference sequence). This CDR3 comprises 15 residues. Germline trimming cut 1 base from V and 5 bases from J; bases unmatched to any gene: 3. CDR3 DNA sequence: TGTGCCAGCAGCTTAGGGACAGGGGTGGATCAGCCCCAGCATTTT. Translated, it gives CASSLGTGVDQPQHF.

CDR3 DNA: TGTGCCAGTAGTATCTTTGGTTCCGGGGAGCTGTTTTTT. It is translated as CASSIFGSGELFF. The chain uses TRBV19 and TRBJ2-2; D gene unclear. The germline gives CDR1 LNHDA, CDR2 SQIVND (reference sequence). This CDR3 contains 13 residues. V lost 3 bases, J lost 6 bases, and 8 bases lay in between.

The V and J genes are TRBV5-4 and TRBJ2-7; TRBD1 agrees at 8 bases. Germline V gene lookup returns CDR1 SGHNT and CDR2 YYREEE (reference sequence). The V segment lost 4 bases and the J segment 5 bases; nucleotides outside the gene matches: 5. The CDR3 consists of 13 residues. In DNA form, the CDR3 reads TGTGCCAGCAGCCCCGGACAGGGAAACGAGCAGTACTTC. Protein sequence: CASSPGQGNEQYF.

The chain recombines TRBV5-4 with TRBJ2-7, with D perhaps matching TRBD1 (6 bases). V lost 3 bases and J 1 base, leaving 8 bases between the germline ends. CDR3 length: 13 amino acids. Per germline, CDR1 SGHNT and CDR2 YYREEE (reference sequence). CDR3 nucleotide sequence: TGTGCCAGCAGCTCTGGACAGTCCTACGAGCAGTACTTC. It is translated as CASSSGQSYEQYF.

This rearrangement joins TRBV15 to TRBJ2-5; D might be TRBD1 (5 bases). Trimming removed 0 bases at V and 1 base at J, with 9 bases between. Germline lookup yields CDR1 LNHNV and CDR2 YYDKDF (reference sequence). CDR3 size: 15 residues. Here the CDR3 reads CATSRDRQGQETQYF. CDR3 sequence (DNA): TGTGCCACCAGCAGAGATAGGCAGGGCCAAGAGACCCAGTACTTC.

The chain has TRBV7-6 and TRBJ2-7; 9 bases line up with TRBD1. The CDR3 is made up of 14 amino acids. Germline V lookup: CDR1 SGHVS, CDR2 FNYEAQ. The J segment lost 5 bases and the V segment lost 2 bases, leaving 4 bases of the junction unmatched. The CDR3 here is CASSLRDRVHEQYF. The CDR3 region has the DNA TGTGCCAGCAGCTTACGGGACAGGGTCCACGAGCAGTACTTC.

Notes on this clone: One end of the junction does not line up with germline, which may come from a read error. The chain carries TRBV2 and TRBJ2-1; 11 nucleotides align to TRBD2. The germline V gene encodes CDR1 SNHLY and CDR2 FYNNEI. The CDR3 extends over 15 amino acids. The CDR3: CASSKASGGSNEQFF. CDR3 sequence (DNA): TGTGCCAGCAGTAAAGCTAGCGGGGGGTCCAATGAGCAGTTCTTC.